A single sample gave rise to the 13 T cell receptor beta chains below, sequenced in a study of T-cell memory formation after mild COVID-19. A single record per CDR3 protein comes from TCRdb applying MiXCR to the 5' RACE reads. Counted here are 90,000 to 120,000 distinct CDR3 sequences, about 18% occurring once; the ten biggest clones make up approximately 5.5%. The sample was PBMCs or a T cell subset sorted from them (not recorded which). All receptors come from a man younger than 35 who had mild COVID-19 (a few samples of this study predate the infection). Cell type and time point are not known.

There are a few counts of this clonotype. V is TRBV5-6 and J is TRBJ2-5; no reliable D call. The germline V and J ends were trimmed by 0 bases and 4 bases, with 7 bases remaining between them. CDR1 SGHDT and CDR2 YYEEEE come from the germline V gene. The CDR3 sequence is 13 residues long. The CDR3 DNA is TGTGCCAGCAGCTTGGCCTGGGGAGAGACCCAGTACTTC. It codes for CASSLAWGETQYF.

This clonotype was seen a handful of times. V and J are TRBV14 and TRBJ2-6; TRBD1 might be the D (5 bases). V was shortened by 1 base and J by 4 bases, with 11 bases between the two germline ends. Germline V CDR1 and CDR2: SGHDN, FVKESK. The CDR3 spans 16 residues. The CDR3 is CASSQVIGAGANVLTF. The CDR3 nucleotides read TGTGCCAGCAGCCAAGTCATAGGGGCAGGGGCCAACGTCCTGACTTTC.

A few counts support this clonotype. The chain uses TRBV6-2 or TRBV6-3 and TRBJ1-1; D is undetermined. CDR1 is MNHEY, CDR2 SVGEGT, per germline. V was pared by 4 bases and J by 0 bases, with 6 bases between. This CDR3 contains 13 residues. CDR3 bases: TGTGCCAGCAGTTTTGACATGAACACTGAAGCTTTCTTT. It specifies CASSFDMNTEAFF.

The rearrangement uses TRBV6-5 and TRBJ2-5; D gene ambiguous. CDR1 is MNHEY and CDR2 is SVGAGI in the germline V gene. This CDR3 has 13 residues. V shed 6 bases and J shed 0 bases, with 8 bases lying between them. The CDR3 region has the DNA TGTGCCAGCAGGGGCCAGGACCAAGAGACCCAGTACTTC. The encoded protein is CASRGQDQETQYF.

This clonotype was recorded at least ten times. The V call is TRBV7-3, the J call TRBJ2-3; 8 nucleotides match TRBD1. This CDR3 is built from 15 residues. The V segment lost 5 bases and the J segment 2 bases; nucleotides outside the gene matches: 6. Germline loops: CDR1 SGHTA, CDR2 FQGTGA. CDR3: CASSRQGRNTDTQYF. The CDR3 DNA follows: TGTGCCAGCAGCCGACAGGGGCGAAACACAGATACGCAGTATTTT.

V is TRBV5-5 and J is TRBJ1-2; maybe TRBD1 (5 bases). CDR3 length: 13 amino acids. Trimming removed 0 bases from V and 4 bases from J, with 7 bases in between. The germline CDR1 and CDR2 sequences are SGHKS and YYEKEE (reference sequence). Here the CDR3 DNA reads TGTGCCAGCAGCTTGGCAGGGAGCTATGGCTACACCTTC. Protein: CASSLAGSYGYTF.

The chain is built from TRBV7-9 and TRBJ2-2; D gene unclear. The CDR3 sequence is 13 residues long. Trimming left V 3 bases short and J 7 bases short, with 9 bases between. Germline V gene sequence: CDR1 SEHNR, CDR2 FQNEAQ (reference sequence). CDR3 nucleotides: TGTGCCAGCAGCTTCGCAGCTGTCGGGGAGCTGTTTTTT. Amino acids: CASSFAAVGELFF.

This clonotype was seen a handful of times. The chain uses TRBV20-1 and TRBJ2-5, with D perhaps matching TRBD2 (6 bases). CDR1 DFQATT and CDR2 SNEGSKA come from the germline V gene (reference sequence). The CDR3 is made up of 15 amino acids. Trimming left V 3 bases short and J 5 bases short, with 19 bases between. In nucleotides, the CDR3 is TGCAGTGCTAGTTTAGTCGGGAGCTTGGCTGAGACCCAGTACTTC. Translating it yields CSASLVGSLAETQYF.

This chain connects TRBV5-1 to TRBJ1-1, with D possibly being TRBD1 (5 bases). The length of the CDR3 is 15 residues. Per the germline V gene, CDR1 is SGHRS and CDR2 is YFSETQ. The V end lost 0 bases, the J end lost 0 bases, and 9 bases lay between the germline ends. The CDR3 loop reads CASSLAPGMNTEAFF. In DNA, the CDR3 is TGCGCCAGCAGCTTGGCCCCAGGGATGAACACTGAAGCTTTCTTT.

The chain employs TRBV6-1 and TRBJ1-4, with D uncertain. The CDR3 loop spans 15 amino acids. Germline CDR1 and CDR2: MNHNS and SASEGT. V lost 4 bases and J lost 4, with 13 bases in between. CDR3 region: CASSAYSGNNEKLFF. The CDR3, as DNA: TGTGCCAGCAGTGCGTACTCGGGGAATAATGAAAAACTGTTTTTT.

V and J are TRBV7-2 and TRBJ2-1; 7 nucleotides align to TRBD2. There are 15 residues in the CDR3. The germline gives CDR1 SGHTA, CDR2 FQGNSA. Trimming removed 5 bases from V and 4 bases from J; junction bases left unmatched: 8. CDR3 region: CASSPIPGGYNEQFF. The CDR3 DNA reads TGTGCCAGCAGCCCCATTCCGGGGGGATACAATGAGCAGTTCTTC. Filled out from reference TRBV7-2 and TRBJ2-1, the complete variable domain reads GAGVSQSPSNKVTEKGKDVELRCDPISGHTALYWYRQSLGQGLEFLIYFQGNSAPDKSGLPSDRFSAERTGGSVSTLTIQRTQQEDSAVYLCASSPIPGGYNEQFFGPGTRLTVL.

This clonotype was seen a few times. The V gene is TRBV6-5, the J gene TRBJ2-2; 7 bases are shared with TRBD1. The CDR3 has 15 amino acids. CDR1 MNHEY and CDR2 SVGAGI come from the germline V gene. J gave up 5 bases and V 2 bases, and 5 bases lay outside the gene matches. The CDR3, as DNA: TGTGCCAGCAGTTACAGGGGGCAATCGACCGGGGAGCTGTTTTTT. Translating gives CASSYRGQSTGELFF.

This rearrangement joins TRBV3-1 to TRBJ1-1, with a weak D call TRBD1 (6 bases). The CDR3 has 12 residues. V gave up 0 bases and J gave up 14 bases, with 13 bases separating them. Germline-derived CDR1 and CDR2 are LGHDT and YNNKEL (reference sequence). The CDR3 DNA reads TGTGCCAGCAGCCAAGACAGGGGTGAAAGGTTCTTT. Residues: CASSQDRGERFF.